These 10 T cell receptor beta chains originate from one sample sequenced in a study of Graves' ophthalmopathy and Graves' hyperthyroidism (dated by TCRdb to 2016 to 2019). Sequencing took place on an Illumina HiSeq 2000. For repertoire sequencing, the TCR beta CDR3 regions were amplified from RNA transcripts. HTBI primers and the Qiagen OneStep RT-PCR kit were used in a first-round RT-PCR, which was followed by a second-round multiplex PCR, size selection and purification. TCRdb trimmed the raw reads at Q25, called clones with MiXCR and kept productive beta chains. For every CDR3 protein sequence, its rows merge into one entry that carries the most common genes and DNA. Present in this sample are about 1.1 million distinct CDR3 sequences, less than 45% of which were seen just once. Roughly 10% of the sample lies in the top ten. The sequenced sample was peripheral blood or thyroid tissue (not recorded which). The receptors stem from an adult man with Graves' hyperthyroidism.

This clonotype occurred many times. The V and J genes are TRBV11-2 and TRBJ1-1, with D possibly being TRBD1 (5 bases). Trimming took 5 bases from V and 5 from J, leaving 15 bases between them. This CDR3 has 14 amino acids. From germline, CDR1 is SGHAT and CDR2 FQNNGV. Written as DNA, the CDR3 is TGTGCCAGCAGCCCCATTGACAGCGGGACTGAAGCTTTCTTT. Its protein product is CASSPIDSGTEAFF. Combining the CDR3 with reference TRBV11-2 and TRBJ1-1 gives the whole variable domain EAGVAQSPRYKIIEKRQSVAFWCNPISGHATLYWYQQILGQGPKLLIQFQNNGVVDDSQLPKDRFSAERLKGVDSTLKIQPAKLEDSAVYLCASSPIDSGTEAFFGQGTRLTVV.

The genes are TRBV4-1 and TRBJ1-5; D possibly corresponds to TRBD1 (5 bases). The V and J ends lost 0 bases and 6 bases respectively, with 15 bases between them. The CDR3 is 16 residues long. Germline V gene lookup returns CDR1 MGHRA and CDR2 YSYEKL. DNA of the CDR3: TGCGCCAGCAGCCAAGAGGCAGGGTTGACAACTCAGCCCCAGCATTTT. Translated: CASSQEAGLTTQPQHF.

This clonotype was recorded at least ten times. This chain uses TRBV5-1 with TRBJ1-1; a possible D gene is TRBD1 (6 bases). Trimming removed 4 bases from V and 6 bases from J, with 13 bases in between. Germline V gene lookup returns CDR1 SGHRS and CDR2 YFSETQ. The CDR3 extends over 13 amino acids. CDR3 sequence (DNA): TGCGCCAGCAGCGAAAGGGACATAGCTGAAGCTTTCTTT. Translating gives CASSERDIAEAFF.

This clonotype came up a few times. The J gene is TRBJ1-2, the V gene TRBV20-1; the match to TRBD1 covers 9 bases. V shed 3 bases and J 3 bases; nucleotides not matched to a gene: 8. In germline, CDR1 is DFQATT, CDR2 SNEGSKA (reference sequence). This CDR3 is built from 15 residues. The CDR3 DNA sequence: TGCAGTGCTAGCGGGACAGGGTGGGTTGACTATGGCTACACCTTC. Its translation: CSASGTGWVDYGYTF.

The V and J genes are TRBV4-3 and TRBJ2-5, with D possibly TRBD1 on 5 matching bases. Gene TRBJ2-1 matches the end of the DNA better, so the J call may be wrong. Per germline, CDR1 LGHNA and CDR2 YSLEER. The CDR3 is 15 amino acids. The CDR3 region is CASSQGQGKQETQFF. The DNA of the CDR3 is TGCGCCAGCAGCCAAGGGCAGGGAAAGCAAGAGACCCAGTTCTTC.

This clonotype was counted between two and nine times. The rearrangement uses TRBV7-9 and TRBJ1-5; perhaps TRBD1 as D (6 bases). The V and J ends lost 5 bases and 2 bases respectively, with 16 bases between them. The CDR3 totals 16 residues. Germline CDR1 reads SEHNR; CDR2 reads FQNEAQ (reference sequence). The CDR3 loop reads CASSPLGGWGNQPQHF. The CDR3 bases are TGTGCCAGCAGCCCTCTAGGGGGATGGGGCAATCAGCCCCAGCATTTT.

This clonotype occurred a few times. The V gene is TRBV5-1, the J gene TRBJ2-7, with D perhaps TRBD1 (6 bases). Trimming pared 5 bases from V and 2 bases from J, leaving 17 bases between. Germline V lookup: CDR1 SGHRS, CDR2 YFSETQ. CDR3 size: 15 residues. The CDR3 nucleotides read TGCGCCAGCAGGGACCCACAGGGCGGCCCCTACGAGCAGTACTTC. This encodes CASRDPQGGPYEQYF. Based on the CDR3 plus reference TRBV5-1 and TRBJ2-7, the full variable domain is KAGVTQTPRYLIKTRGQQVTLSCSPISGHRSVSWYQQTPGQGLQFLFEYFSETQRNKGNFPGRFSGRQFSNSRSEMNVSTLELGDSALYLCASRDPQGGPYEQYFGPGTRLTVT.

This clonotype was observed a handful of times. V is TRBV20-1 and J is TRBJ2-7; either TRBD1 or TRBD2 may fit D (6 bases each). Deletions cut 1 base from V and 0 bases from J, with 19 bases between. Germline V CDR1 and CDR2: DFQATT, SNEGSKA (reference sequence). CDR3 length equals 17 residues. CDR3 DNA sequence: TGCAGTGCTAGAGCCCCGGGGGCGAATCCTAGCTCCTACGAGCAGTACTTC. This codes for CSARAPGANPSSYEQYF.

As regards this clonotype: A clone one base away is much larger, so this may be a read error. The rearrangement uses TRBV5-5 and TRBJ2-7; D gene unclear. The CDR3 is 13 residues long. The germline V gene has CDR1 SGHKS and CDR2 YYEKEE (reference sequence). CDR3 sequence reads: CASSFEQPYEQYF. As DNA, the CDR3 is TGCGCCAGCAGCTTCGAACAGCCCTACGAGCAGTACTTC.

This clonotype was seen a handful of times. The rearrangement uses TRBV6-2 or TRBV6-3 and TRBJ1-5, with D possibly being TRBD1 (6 bases). The ends were cut back, 0 bases at V and 1 base at J, with 10 bases in the middle. CDR1 and CDR2 (germline): MNHEY, SVGEGT. The CDR3 loop spans 16 amino acids. CDR3 protein: CASSYSKRGSNQPQHF. CDR3 DNA: TGTGCCAGCAGTTACTCGAAAAGGGGGAGCAATCAGCCCCAGCATTTT.